The rows below give T cell receptor beta chains drawn from one sample of a study of CD8+ T cells in alopecia areata. Profiled with immunoSEQ multiplex PCR; TCRdb holds only in-frame clones, not every one. This sample has 80,000 or so clones, with around 61% found just once. The source material was CD8+ T cells sorted from blood, sampled at week 24, from a patient treated with tofacitinib. These receptors were taken from a human donor with alopecia areata. CDR3s include the opening cysteine and the closing phenylalanine or tryptophan. The D gene is left open where the match is weak.

v_call	j_call	d_call	cdr3_nt	cdr3_aa
TRBV7-9	TRBJ2-5	TRBD2	TGTGCCAGCAGCTTCGGGTTTGGGGGAGGGCCCGGAGAGACCCAGTACTTC	CASSFGFGGGPGETQYF
TRBV7-9	TRBJ1-2	.	TGTGCCAGCGGGTCCTTTAACTATGGCTACACCTTC	CASGSFNYGYTF
TRBV13	TRBJ1-2	TRBD1	TGTGCCAGCAGCACAAACCCTGACAGGGGGACCTATGGCTACACCTTC	CASSTNPDRGTYGYTF
TRBV6-5	TRBJ2-5	.	TGTGCCAGCAGTATCAGGGAGCTGGTAGAGACCCAGTACTTC	CASSIRELVETQYF
TRBV4-3	TRBJ2-7	.	TGCGCCAGCAGCCAAGATAACAGGCCCGACGAGCAGTACTTC	CASSQDNRPDEQYF
TRBV30	TRBJ1-2	TRBD1	TGTGCCTGGAGTGGGTTGGGACAGGAGATCTATGGCTACACCTTC	CAWSGLGQEIYGYTF
TRBV25-1	TRBJ2-1	.	TGTGCCAGCAGTGTACAGGGCAATGAGCAGTTCTTC	CASSVQGNEQFF
TRBV25-1	TRBJ2-5	TRBD1	TGTGCCAGCAGTGAAACGGCAGGGGGTGCTACCCAGTACTTC	CASSETAGGATQYF
TRBV9	TRBJ2-5	.	TGTGCCAGCATCCAAGAGACGGACGGCCACCAAGAGACCCAGTACTTC	CASIQETDGHQETQYF
TRBV6-5	TRBJ1-2	TRBD1	TGTGCCAGCAGTTCTTGGACAGGGGGCGGCTATGGCTACACCTTC	CASSSWTGGGYGYTF
TRBV4-1	TRBJ1-4	TRBD1	TGCGCCAGCAGCCAAGCGCCAGGGGGCTTTCCACTGTTTTTT	CASSQAPGGFPLFF
TRBV25-1	TRBJ2-3	.	TGTGCCAGCAGTGAGGATACGCAGTATTTT	CASSEDTQYF
TRBV11-2	TRBJ2-7	.	TGTGCCAGCAGCTTAGTAGGATTCTACGAGCAGTACTTC	CASSLVGFYEQYF
TRBV10-3	TRBJ1-3	TRBD1	TGTGCCATCAGCCCCGGGACAGGGGGCTCTGGGAACACCATATATTTT	CAISPGTGGSGNTIYF